This TCR beta chain was recorded in a study of cytomegalovirus exposure and HLA in healthy donors. Findings and caveats of the study: For cytomegalovirus status, the classifier reportedly gave diagnoses with high specificity and sensitivity.

Primers for the PCR totalled 60 Vbeta and 13 Jbeta. Using immunoSEQ multiplex PCR, the repertoire was profiled, and TCRdb retains in-frame clones only, with some absent. The sample carries roughly 100,000 clones, 75% recorded once. This clone was detected only a few times. Its matching antigen is unknown. The CDR3 has 17 amino acids. The germline V gene has CDR1 LNHDA and CDR2 SQIVND (reference sequence). With V trimmed by 4 bases and J by 1 base, 5 bases remained unmatched. This receptor was identified in a man aged 35-49 years in good health and CMV-seronegative. The sequencing sample was made of PBMCs. The chain carries TRBV19 and TRBJ2-2, with TRBD2 matching over 11 bases. This chain's CDR3 is CASSKASGGRNTGELFF. The CDR3 nucleotides read TGTGCCAGTAGTAAGGCTAGCGGGGGGCGGAACACCGGGGAGCTGTTTTTT.